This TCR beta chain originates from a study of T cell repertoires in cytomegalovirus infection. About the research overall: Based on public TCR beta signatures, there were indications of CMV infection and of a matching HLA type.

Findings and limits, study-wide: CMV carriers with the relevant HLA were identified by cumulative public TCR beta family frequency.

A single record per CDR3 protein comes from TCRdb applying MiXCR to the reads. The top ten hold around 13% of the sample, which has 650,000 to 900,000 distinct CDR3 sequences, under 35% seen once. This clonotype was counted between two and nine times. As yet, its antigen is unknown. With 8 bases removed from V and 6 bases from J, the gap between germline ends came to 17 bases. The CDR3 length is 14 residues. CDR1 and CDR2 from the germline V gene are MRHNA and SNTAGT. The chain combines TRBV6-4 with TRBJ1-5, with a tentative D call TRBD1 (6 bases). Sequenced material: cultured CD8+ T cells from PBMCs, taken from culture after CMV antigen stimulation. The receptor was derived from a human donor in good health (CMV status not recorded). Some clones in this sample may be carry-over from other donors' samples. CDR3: CASQDSTASQPQHF. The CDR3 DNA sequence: TGTGCCAGCCAGGACAGCACCGCCTCTCAGCCCCAGCATTTT.